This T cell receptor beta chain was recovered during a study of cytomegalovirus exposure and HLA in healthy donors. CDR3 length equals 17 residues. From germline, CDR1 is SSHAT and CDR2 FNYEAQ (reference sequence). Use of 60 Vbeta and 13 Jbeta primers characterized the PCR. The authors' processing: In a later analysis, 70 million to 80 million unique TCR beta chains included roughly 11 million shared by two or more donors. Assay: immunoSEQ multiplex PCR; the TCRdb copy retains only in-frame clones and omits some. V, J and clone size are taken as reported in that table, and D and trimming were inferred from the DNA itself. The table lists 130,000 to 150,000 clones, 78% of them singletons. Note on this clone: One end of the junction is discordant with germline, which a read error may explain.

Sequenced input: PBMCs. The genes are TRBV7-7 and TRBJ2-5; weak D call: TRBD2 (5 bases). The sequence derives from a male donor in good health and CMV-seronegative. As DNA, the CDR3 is TGTGCTAGCAGCTTAGCGCGGATGACGGGATCCCAAGAGACCCAGTACTTC. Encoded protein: CASSLARMTGSQETQYF.